The 29 T cell receptor beta chains given below trace back to one sample, sequenced in a study of human thymus T cells. Only in-frame clones appear in the TCRdb table, and some are missing; sequencing was by immunoSEQ multiplex PCR. The sample has about 46,000 clones; 85% to 95% are singletons. Material: blood. The origin of the receptors is a girl less than two years old with a congenital heart defect but otherwise immunologically healthy.

DNA of the CDR3: TGTGCCAGCACTAAAAGGCGGGATCAGCCCCAGCATTTT. It encodes CASTKRRDQPQHF. This chain uses TRBV28 with TRBJ1-5; D ambiguous. Germline CDR1 reads MDHEN; CDR2 reads SYDVKM. Trimming left V 7 bases short and J 5 bases short, with 12 bases between. The CDR3 has 13 amino acids.

Notes on this clone: At one end the junction does not follow the germline gene, possibly because of a read error. The chain combines TRBV7-2 with TRBJ2-2; 11 bases fit TRBD1. Germline V gene data show CDR1 as SGHTA and CDR2 as FQGNSA. CDR3 length equals 17 residues. The CDR3 is CASSLVRTGGEHRGAVF. The CDR3 region has the DNA TGTGCCAGCAGCTTAGTCAGGACAGGGGGCGAACACCGGGGAGCTGTTTTT.

V and J are TRBV6-1 and TRBJ2-2; no definite D call. Trimming took off 7 bases at V and 3 bases at J, with 0 bases between the two ends. This CDR3 contains 10 residues. Germline V gives CDR1 MNHNS, CDR2 SASEGT. Written as DNA, the CDR3 is TGTGCCAGCAACACCGGGGAGCTGTTTTTT. It encodes CASNTGELFF.

This sequence joins TRBV28 and TRBJ2-1; 13 nucleotides match TRBD2. The V and J ends lost 5 bases and 4 bases, in that order; junction bases with no gene match: 8. Germline V gene lookup returns CDR1 MDHEN and CDR2 SYDVKM. The CDR3 totals 17 residues. The CDR3 bases are TGTGCCAGCAGTCCGGGACTAGCGGGGAGATGGTACAATGAGCAGTTCTTC. This gives the protein CASSPGLAGRWYNEQFF.

V gene TRBV15 combines with J gene TRBJ1-3; a possible D gene is TRBD1 (5 bases). The CDR3 loop spans 16 amino acids. In germline, CDR1 is LNHNV, CDR2 YYDKDF (reference sequence). Trimming took 5 bases from V and 0 from J, leaving 14 bases between them. Written as DNA, the CDR3 is TGTGCCACCAGCCTCCCGGGGCCAGTCTCTGGAAACACCATATATTTT. This gives the protein CATSLPGPVSGNTIYF.

The gene calls are TRBV10-3 and TRBJ1-1; maybe TRBD1 (5 bases). Per germline, CDR1 ENHRY and CDR2 SYGVKD. Trimming shortened V by 7 bases and J by 1 base, and 10 bases separated the two germline ends. CDR3 size: 13 residues. CDR3 residues: CAITVDRNTEAFF. The CDR3 DNA reads TGTGCCATCACCGTTGACAGGAACACTGAAGCTTTCTTT.

This clone was observed a single time. The chain combines TRBV7-9 with TRBJ1-1; D may be TRBD1 (5 bases). Trimming pared 5 bases from V and 7 bases from J, leaving 14 bases between. The CDR3 covers 13 residues. Germline-derived CDR1 and CDR2 are SEHNR and FQNEAQ (reference sequence). DNA for the CDR3: TGTGCCAGCAGCGCCGCAGGGATTAATGAAGCTTTCTTT. Amino acids: CASSAAGINEAFF.

The genes are TRBV6-5 and TRBJ2-3, with 11 bases fitting TRBD2. After removal of 5 bases from V and 5 bases from J, the junction contained 3 bases not matched to a gene. This CDR3 spans 14 amino acids. Germline assignment: CDR1 MNHEY and CDR2 SVGAGI. The CDR3 loop reads CASSRLAGLDTQYF. For the CDR3, the DNA is TGTGCCAGCAGTCGACTAGCGGGATTAGATACGCAGTATTTT.

V and J are TRBV4-2 and TRBJ1-4; possible D gene TRBD1, 5 bases. V lost 3 bases to trimming and J lost 7 bases, with 12 bases between them. Germline CDR1 LGHNA, CDR2 YNFKEQ. The CDR3 runs 14 residues. Here the CDR3 DNA reads TGTGCCAGCAGCCACGCGGGGGAGGGTGAAAAACTGTTTTTT. Translation: CASSHAGEGEKLFF.

The count of this clone is one. The V call is TRBV6-4, the J call TRBJ1-1; D uncertain. The CDR3 runs 15 residues. Trimming shortened V by 4 bases and J by 1 base, and 13 bases separated the two germline ends. Germline V CDR1 and CDR2: MRHNA, SNTAGT. The CDR3 DNA is TGTGCCAGCAGTGGAAAGTCAGGTAGGAACACTGAAGCTTTCTTT. Translated: CASSGKSGRNTEAFF.

The CDR3 sequence is CASSLIAGSSGNTIYF. In DNA, the CDR3 is TGTGCCAGCAGCTTGATCGCGGGCTCCTCTGGAAACACCATATATTTT. The V and J genes are TRBV5-5 and TRBJ1-3; D is unresolved. From germline, CDR1 is SGHKS and CDR2 YYEKEE (reference sequence). CDR3 length equals 16 residues. Deletions cut 1 base from V and 0 bases from J, with 11 bases between.

The chain links TRBV19 to TRBJ1-2, with D uncertain. With 5 bases removed from V and 2 bases from J, the gap between germline ends came to 21 bases. This CDR3 contains 17 residues. Germline CDR1 LNHDA, CDR2 SQIVND (reference sequence). This CDR3 is CASSPNLRAYYNYGYTF. The CDR3 DNA sequence: TGTGCCAGTAGTCCTAATCTACGGGCGTACTACAACTATGGCTACACCTTC. The full variable domain, with the rest looked up from reference TRBV19 and TRBJ1-2, is DGGITQSPKYLFRKEGQNVTLSCEQNLNHDAMYWYRQDPGQGLRLIYYSQIVNDFQKGDIAEGYSVSREKKESFPLTVTSAQKNPTAFYLCASSPNLRAYYNYGYTFGSGTRLTVV.

This rearrangement joins TRBV4-2 to TRBJ1-4; D may be TRBD1 (6 bases). Trimming pared 0 bases from V and 2 bases from J, leaving 16 bases between. CDR1 and CDR2 (germline): LGHNA, YNFKEQ. The CDR3 totals 18 residues. This CDR3 reads CASSQDRGEGGTNEKLFF. The DNA for the CDR3 is TGTGCCAGCAGCCAAGATCGCGGGGAGGGGGGCACTAATGAAAAACTGTTTTTT.

This chain uses TRBV6-4 with TRBJ2-3; 9 bases fit TRBD1. The CDR3 totals 15 residues. Germline assignment: CDR1 MRHNA and CDR2 SNTAGT. V shed 4 bases, J shed 2 bases, and the junction held 4 bases outside the gene matches. The CDR3 spells CASSVRDRATDTQYF. CDR3 in DNA: TGTGCCAGCAGTGTCCGGGACAGGGCCACAGATACGCAGTATTTT.

The chain has TRBV19 and TRBJ1-1; no definite D call. The CDR3 has 12 residues. V lost 11 bases, J lost 0 bases, and 10 bases lay in between. Per the germline V gene, CDR1 is LNHDA and CDR2 is SQIVND (reference sequence). The CDR3 here is CAAGSVNTEAFF. The CDR3 DNA sequence: TGTGCCGCGGGGTCGGTGAACACTGAAGCTTTCTTT.

The chain couples TRBV28 to TRBJ1-1, with 7 bases identical to TRBD1. Germline lookup yields CDR1 MDHEN and CDR2 SYDVKM. This CDR3 is built from 19 residues. V shed 6 bases, J shed 4 bases, and the junction held 23 bases outside the gene matches. The CDR3 sequence: CASRGLIDRDRYRGTEAFF. The CDR3 coding sequence is TGTGCCAGCAGGGGCTTAATCGACCGGGACAGATATCGGGGCACTGAAGCTTTCTTT. Filled out from reference TRBV28 and TRBJ1-1, the complete variable domain reads DVKVTQSSRYLVKRTGEKVFLECVQDMDHENMFWYRQDPGLGLRLIYFSYDVKMKEKGDIPEGYSVSREKKERFSLILESASTNQTSMYLCASRGLIDRDRYRGTEAFFGQGTRLTVV.

This rearrangement joins TRBV10-3 to TRBJ2-5; D is unresolved. Per the germline V gene, CDR1 is ENHRY and CDR2 is SYGVKD. The CDR3 extends over 15 amino acids. V lost 1 base and J lost 3, with 12 bases in between. CDR3 amino acids: CAISELSSDKETQYF. In DNA, the CDR3 is TGTGCCATCAGTGAGTTGTCGTCGGATAAAGAGACCCAGTACTTC.

This chain joins TRBV6-6 and TRBJ2-2; 10 bases match TRBD2. This CDR3 spans 15 amino acids. Unmatched junction bases numbered 0, after V lost 4 bases and J lost 1 base. Germline V lookup: CDR1 MNHNY, CDR2 SVGAGI (reference sequence). The CDR3 here is CASSWTSGNTGELFF. CDR3 DNA sequence: TGTGCCAGCAGTTGGACTAGCGGGAACACCGGGGAGCTGTTTTTT.

This clone came up once. The chain combines TRBV7-9 with TRBJ2-7, with a possible D match to TRBD2 (6 bases). Germline V gene data show CDR1 as SEHNR and CDR2 as FQNEAQ (reference sequence). Trimming removed 0 bases from V and 2 bases from J, with 11 bases in between. This CDR3 region has 15 residues. CDR3 bases: TGTGCCAGCAGCTTAGCGGAGGGCCGCCCCTACGAGCAGTACTTC. Amino acid sequence: CASSLAEGRPYEQYF.

The chain links TRBV11-3 to TRBJ2-1, with 9 positions matching TRBD2. The junction had 7 bases not matched to a gene; V was cut back by 5 bases and J by 5 bases. CDR1 and CDR2 from the germline V gene are SGHNT and YENEEA. CDR3 length equals 15 residues. The CDR3 nucleotides are TGTGCCAGCAGCCGCCGAGCGGGAGGCCACAATGAGCAGTTCTTC. It codes for CASSRRAGGHNEQFF.

V is TRBV2 and J is TRBJ1-5; maybe TRBD1 (5 bases). Trimming took off 2 bases at V and 4 bases at J, with 9 bases between the two ends. CDR3 size: 14 residues. CDR1 is SNHLY, CDR2 FYNNEI, per germline. The CDR3 spells CASSEQGANQPQHF. In DNA form, the CDR3 reads TGTGCCAGCAGTGAACAGGGTGCAAATCAGCCCCAGCATTTT. The full variable domain, completed using reference TRBV2 and TRBJ1-5, is EPEVTQTPSHQVTQMGQEVILRCVPISNHLYFYWYRQILGQKVEFLVSFYNNEISEKSEIFDDQFSVERPDGSNFTLKIRSTKLEDSAMYFCASSEQGANQPQHFGDGTRLSIL.

This chain uses TRBV5-6 with TRBJ2-4, with 10 bases that match TRBD1. The CDR3 is made up of 16 amino acids. After removal of 7 bases from V and 6 bases from J, the junction contained 13 bases not matched to a gene. CDR1 SGHDT and CDR2 YYEEEE come from the germline V gene. In nucleotides, the CDR3 is TGTGCCAGCCGACTACACCCCGGGACAGGGGTAAACATTCAGTACTTC. As protein: CASRLHPGTGVNIQYF. Together with reference TRBV5-6 and TRBJ2-4, the CDR3 gives the full variable domain: DAGVTQSPTHLIKTRGQQVTLRCSPKSGHDTVSWYQQALGQGPQFIFQYYEEEERQRGNFPDRFSGHQFPNYSSELNVNALLLGDSALYLCASRLHPGTGVNIQYFGAGTRLSVL.

The J gene is TRBJ1-2, the V gene TRBV6-1, with D uncertain. This CDR3 region has 16 residues. V lost 3 bases and J 0 bases, leaving 14 bases between the germline ends. Germline CDR1 MNHNS, CDR2 SASEGT. The CDR3 is CASSDVALNSNYGYTF. The CDR3 DNA follows: TGTGCCAGCAGTGATGTGGCCTTAAACTCTAACTATGGCTACACCTTC.

The gene calls are TRBV5-1 and TRBJ1-1; D is possibly TRBD1 (5 bases). CDR1 SGHRS and CDR2 YFSETQ come from the germline V gene. Trimming left V 5 bases short and J 1 base short, with 12 bases between. This CDR3 spans 14 amino acids. The CDR3 sequence: CASRPDSKNTEAFF. The DNA for the CDR3 is TGCGCCAGCAGACCAGACAGTAAGAACACTGAAGCTTTCTTT.

This clone was counted once. The chain carries TRBV6-5 and TRBJ2-7; TRBD1 aligns across 7 bases. CDR1 is MNHEY and CDR2 is SVGAGI in the germline V gene. J lost 3 bases, V lost 7 bases, and 12 bases had no gene match. CDR3 length equals 15 residues. CDR3 nucleotides: TGTGCCAGCAATCCGGACCGGGACAGATACTACGAGCAGTACTTC. This gives the protein CASNPDRDRYYEQYF.

The count of this clone is one. The chain employs TRBV18 and TRBJ1-5; D is possibly TRBD1 (5 bases). V lost 5 bases to trimming and J lost 5 bases, with 16 bases between them. The CDR3 is 15 residues long. Germline V CDR1 and CDR2: KGHSH, LQKENI. The CDR3 is CASSTGRGDHQPQHF. The DNA for the CDR3 is TGTGCCAGCTCAACCGGGCGGGGGGACCATCAGCCCCAGCATTTT.

The gene calls are TRBV5-4 and TRBJ2-5; no definite D call. V lost 1 base to trimming and J lost 5 bases, with 15 bases between them. Germline V gene sequence: CDR1 SGHNT, CDR2 YYREEE (reference sequence). The CDR3 totals 15 residues. CDR3 amino acids: CASSLSGVSEETQYF. CDR3 DNA sequence: TGTGCCAGCAGCTTGTCTGGTGTGAGTGAGGAGACCCAGTACTTC.

The chain couples TRBV30 to TRBJ1-1; possibly TRBD1 for D (6 bases). The ends were cut back, 4 bases at V and 0 bases at J, with 12 bases in the middle. The CDR3 has 14 residues. CDR1 is GTSNPN, CDR2 SVGIG, per germline (reference sequence). DNA of the CDR3: TGTGCCTGGATCAGGACAGACATGAACACTGAAGCTTTCTTT. This codes for CAWIRTDMNTEAFF. The full variable domain, its missing parts supplied by reference TRBV30 and TRBJ1-1, is SQTIHQWPATLVQPVGSPLSLECTVEGTSNPNLYWYRQAAGRGLQLLFYSVGIGQISSEVPQNLSASRPQDRQFILSSKKLLLSDSGFYLCAWIRTDMNTEAFFGQGTRLTVV.

The rearrangement links TRBV4-2 to TRBJ2-7, with TRBD2 identical over 12 bases. After removal of 0 bases from V and 1 base from J, the junction contained 1 base not matched to a gene. From germline, CDR1 is LGHNA and CDR2 YNFKEQ. This CDR3 spans 16 amino acids. Written as DNA, the CDR3 is TGTGCCAGCAGCCAAGATGGACTAGCGGGATCCTACGAGCAGTACTTC. Residues: CASSQDGLAGSYEQYF.